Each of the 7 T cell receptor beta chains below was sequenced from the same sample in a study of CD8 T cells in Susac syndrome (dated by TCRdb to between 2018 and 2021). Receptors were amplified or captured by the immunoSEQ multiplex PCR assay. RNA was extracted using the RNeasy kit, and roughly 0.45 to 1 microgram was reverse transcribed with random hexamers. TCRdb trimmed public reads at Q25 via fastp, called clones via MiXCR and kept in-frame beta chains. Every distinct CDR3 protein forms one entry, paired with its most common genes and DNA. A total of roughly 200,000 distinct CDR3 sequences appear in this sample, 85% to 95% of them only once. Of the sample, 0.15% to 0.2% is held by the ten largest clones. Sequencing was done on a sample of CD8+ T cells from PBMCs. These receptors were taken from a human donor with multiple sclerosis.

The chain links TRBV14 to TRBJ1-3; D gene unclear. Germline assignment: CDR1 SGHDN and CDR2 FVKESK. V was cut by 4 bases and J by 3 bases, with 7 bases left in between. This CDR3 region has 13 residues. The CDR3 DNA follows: TGTGCCAGCAGCCCGCGGGTTGGAAACACCATATATTTT. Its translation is CASSPRVGNTIYF.

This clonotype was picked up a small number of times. The CDR3 nucleotides read TGTGCCAGCAGCTTCAGGTCCTACAATGAGCAGTTCTTC. It yields the protein CASSFRSYNEQFF. The V gene is TRBV11-3, the J gene TRBJ2-1; no firm D call. The V end was cut by 3 bases, the J end by 1 base, with 4 bases between. CDR1 is SGHNT, CDR2 YENEEA, per germline. The CDR3 consists of 13 residues.

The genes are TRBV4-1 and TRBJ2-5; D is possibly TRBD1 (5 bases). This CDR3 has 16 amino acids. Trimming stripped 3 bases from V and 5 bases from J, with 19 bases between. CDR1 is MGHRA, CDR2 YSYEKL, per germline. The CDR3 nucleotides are TGCGCCAGCAGCCACCTGTTCAGGGATCTGAGGGAGACCCAGTACTTC. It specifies CASSHLFRDLRETQYF.

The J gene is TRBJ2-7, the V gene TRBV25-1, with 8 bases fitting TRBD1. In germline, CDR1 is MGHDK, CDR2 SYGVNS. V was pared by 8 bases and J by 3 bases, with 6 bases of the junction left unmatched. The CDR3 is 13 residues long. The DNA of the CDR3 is TGTGCCAGCCTCGGACAGGGATTCTACGAGCAGTACTTC. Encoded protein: CASLGQGFYEQYF.

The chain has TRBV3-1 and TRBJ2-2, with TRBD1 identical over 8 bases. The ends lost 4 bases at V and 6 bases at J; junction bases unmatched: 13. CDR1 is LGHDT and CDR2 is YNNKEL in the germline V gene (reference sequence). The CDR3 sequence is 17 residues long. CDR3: CASSPRGRGQSAGELFF. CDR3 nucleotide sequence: TGTGCCAGCAGCCCCCGCGGCAGGGGGCAGTCCGCCGGGGAGCTGTTTTTT.

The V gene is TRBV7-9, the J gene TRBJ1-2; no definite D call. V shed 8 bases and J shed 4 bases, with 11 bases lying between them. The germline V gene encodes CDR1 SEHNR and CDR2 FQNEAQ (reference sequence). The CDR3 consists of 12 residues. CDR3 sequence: CASGSSGYGYTF. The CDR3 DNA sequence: TGTGCCAGCGGTTCGTCGGGCTATGGCTACACCTTC.

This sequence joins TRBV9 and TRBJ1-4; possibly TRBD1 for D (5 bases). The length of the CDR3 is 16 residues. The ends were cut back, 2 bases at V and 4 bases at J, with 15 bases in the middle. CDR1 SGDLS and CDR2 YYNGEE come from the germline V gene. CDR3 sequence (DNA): TGTGCCAGCAGCGTCAACGCAGGGTTGGTTAATGAAAAACTGTTTTTT. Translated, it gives CASSVNAGLVNEKLFF.